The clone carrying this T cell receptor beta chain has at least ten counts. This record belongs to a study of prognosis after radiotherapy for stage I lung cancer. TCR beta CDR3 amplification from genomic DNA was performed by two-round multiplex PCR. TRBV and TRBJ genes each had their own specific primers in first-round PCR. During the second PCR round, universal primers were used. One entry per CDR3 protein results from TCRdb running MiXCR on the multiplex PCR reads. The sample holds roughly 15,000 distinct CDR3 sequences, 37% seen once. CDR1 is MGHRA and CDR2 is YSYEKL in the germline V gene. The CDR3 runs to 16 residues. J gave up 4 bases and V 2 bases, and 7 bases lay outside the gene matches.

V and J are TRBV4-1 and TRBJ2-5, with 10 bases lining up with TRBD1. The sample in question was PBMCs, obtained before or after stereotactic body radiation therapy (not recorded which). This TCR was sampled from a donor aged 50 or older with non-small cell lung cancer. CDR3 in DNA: TGCGCCAGCAGCCAATCCAGACAGGGGGCGCGAGAGACCCAGTACTTC. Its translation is CASSQSRQGARETQYF.